These 20 T cell receptor beta chains originate from one sample sequenced in a study of immune heterogeneity within non-small cell lung tumors. The TCR beta CDR3 region was amplified by multiplex PCR employing 32 V and 13 J primers. MiXCR, run by TCRdb on the multiplex PCR reads, gives a single entry per CDR3 protein. The table lists 14,000 or so distinct CDR3 sequences, 25% to 35% of them singletons, with less than 5% in the top ten. Bulk tumor gDNA, 450 to 650 ng per sample, served as the TCR template. Doctors removed several biopsies from each primary tumor during surgery, keeping them far apart. Their non-small cell lung cancer was newly diagnosed and untreated, and the patients underwent curative surgery. The sample consisted of lung tumor tissue. The receptors originated from a middle-aged man with non-small cell lung cancer.

The CDR3 here is CASSSGGTGIQYF. The DNA of the CDR3 is TGTGCCAGCAGTTCAGGGGGGACGGGCATTCAGTACTTC. V gene TRBV12-3 or TRBV12-4 combines with J gene TRBJ2-4; tentative D call: TRBD1 (7 bases). Trimming took off 4 bases at V and 9 bases at J, with 13 bases between the two ends. This CDR3 has 13 amino acids.

CDR3 DNA: TGTGCCAGCAGCTTCGGGACAGGCATTTATGACGAGCAGTACTTC. It is translated as CASSFGTGIYDEQYF. The chain combines TRBV11-3 with TRBJ2-7, with 8 bases aligning to TRBD1. J was trimmed by 5 bases and V by 3 bases; bases with no gene match: 9. Germline CDR1 reads SGHNT; CDR2 reads YENEEA. The CDR3 has 15 amino acids.

As for this clonotype: A much larger clone lies one base from this, so it may be a read error. The rearrangement joins TRBV20-1 to TRBJ1-2; a possible D gene is TRBD1 (5 bases). Germline V gene sequence: CDR1 DFQATT, CDR2 SNEGSKA (reference sequence). This CDR3 has 11 residues. The CDR3 reads CIALRGYGYTF. The CDR3 DNA reads as TGCATTGCTTTAAGGGGCTATGGCTACACCTTC.

This clonotype was detected many times. The chain is built from TRBV19 and TRBJ2-7; 9 bases fit TRBD2. The germline V gene encodes CDR1 LNHDA and CDR2 SQIVND (reference sequence). The length of the CDR3 is 14 residues. V trimming: 5 bases; J trimming: 6 bases; junction bases outside the gene matches: 8. CDR3 bases: TGTGCCAGTAGTCCTGCCAGCGGGAGGTCCGAGCAGTACTTC. It yields the protein CASSPASGRSEQYF.

Turning to this clonotype: A much larger clone lies one base from this, so it may be a read error. This chain uses TRBV19 with TRBJ1-1; D unclear. Germline loops: CDR1 LNHDA, CDR2 SQIVND (reference sequence). The CDR3 has 13 residues. V lost 11 bases to trimming and J lost 4 bases, with 17 bases between them. For the CDR3, the DNA is TGTGCCGCTATCCCTGGCTGGAGCACTGAAGCTTTCTTT. It codes for CAAIPGWSTEAFF.

The gene calls are TRBV5-4 and TRBJ2-7, with a tentative D call TRBD1 (6 bases). Per the germline V gene, CDR1 is SGHNT and CDR2 is YYREEE (reference sequence). Trimming shortened V by 3 bases and J by 4 bases, and 14 bases separated the two germline ends. The CDR3 is 14 residues long. CDR3 sequence: CASSSGTLFYEQYF. The CDR3 nucleotides read TGTGCCAGCAGCTCCGGGACACTTTTTTACGAGCAGTACTTC. Looking up the rest from reference TRBV5-4 and TRBJ2-7 gives the full variable domain: ETGVTQSPTHLIKTRGQQVTLRCSSQSGHNTVSWYQQALGQGPQFIFQYYREEENGRGNFPPRFSGLQFPNYSSELNVNALELDDSALYLCASSSGTLFYEQYFGPGTRLTVT.

J is TRBJ2-3 and V is TRBV20-1; 12 positions agree with TRBD2. The trim removed 6 bases at V and 2 bases at J, leaving 12 bases unmatched. The germline V gene encodes CDR1 DFQATT and CDR2 SNEGSKA (reference sequence). This CDR3 is 17 amino acids long. The CDR3, as DNA: TGCAGTGCGCCGAATAGGGGGACTAGCGGGCCCACAGATACGCAGTATTTT. It yields the protein CSAPNRGTSGPTDTQYF.

This clonotype was counted ten times or more. The rearrangement links TRBV11-2 to TRBJ2-7; 7 bases agree with TRBD1. The germline V gene has CDR1 SGHAT and CDR2 FQNNGV. The CDR3 covers 17 residues. Trimming took 5 bases from V and 3 from J; bases not matched to a gene: 16. CDR3 bases: TGTGCCAGCAGCACGAGGGGGAGTGGGGACAGAGACTACGAGCAGTACTTC. Translation: CASSTRGSGDRDYEQYF.

On this clonotype: Mismatch with germline at one junction end may stem from a read error. The rearrangement links TRBV10-1 to TRBJ2-2; 9 bases line up with TRBD2. Germline V gives CDR1 WNHNN, CDR2 SYGVQD (reference sequence). There are 13 residues in the CDR3. The CDR3 loop is CASSRTSDGEPFF. CDR3 bases: TGCGCCAGCAGTAGGACTAGCGACGGGGAGCCGTTTTTT.

The table lists this clonotype with many counts. The rearrangement uses TRBV6-5 and TRBJ1-5; D is perhaps TRBD1 (6 bases). In germline, CDR1 is MNHEY, CDR2 SVGAGI. The length of the CDR3 is 13 residues. Trimming left V 0 bases short and J 9 bases short, with 9 bases between. CDR3: CASSYSPRGPQHF. CDR3 DNA: TGTGCCAGCAGTTACTCGCCCAGGGGGCCCCAGCATTTT.

To note about this clonotype: It may be a read error: a sequence one base away is much more abundant. This chain uses TRBV20-1 with TRBJ2-7, with TRBD2 as a possible D gene (5 bases). The CDR3 loop spans 15 amino acids. CDR1 is DFQATT and CDR2 is SNEGSKA in the germline V gene (reference sequence). The V end was cut by 0 bases, the J end by 2 bases, with 14 bases between. Here the CDR3 reads CSARDPGGNTYEQYF. CDR3 in DNA: TGCAGTGCTAGAGATCCCGGAGGAAACACCTACGAGCAGTACTTC.

This chain uses TRBV27 with TRBJ1-1, with a possible D match to TRBD1 (5 bases). Germline V gene data show CDR1 as MNHEY and CDR2 as SMNVEV (reference sequence). This CDR3 region has 15 residues. V was pared by 7 bases and J by 4 bases, with 19 bases between. The CDR3 here is CASTSDIRIPTEAFF. In nucleotides, the CDR3 is TGTGCCAGCACTTCGGACATACGAATTCCCACTGAAGCTTTCTTT.

The gene calls are TRBV6-2 or TRBV6-3 and TRBJ2-1, with 8 bases identical to TRBD2. The CDR3 spans 12 residues. Germline CDR1 is MNHEY and CDR2 is SVGEGT. Trimming removed 11 bases from V and 12 bases from J; junction bases left unmatched: 12. The CDR3 spells CARRHGGGAQFF. The CDR3 DNA reads TGTGCCCGCCGCCACGGGGGGGGCGCGCAGTTCTTC.

This clonotype was detected many times. V is TRBV6-2 or TRBV6-3 and J is TRBJ2-7, with TRBD1 matching 9 bases. Germline V gene lookup returns CDR1 MNHEY and CDR2 SVGEGT. CDR3 length equals 16 residues. V lost 0 bases to trimming and J lost 2 bases; unmatched junction nucleotides: 5. CDR3 sequence reads: CASSYSRWTGAYEQYF. CDR3 DNA: TGTGCCAGCAGTTACTCGAGATGGACAGGGGCCTACGAGCAGTACTTC.

By share of the sample, this clonotype is medium-sized. V gene TRBV12-3 or TRBV12-4 combines with J gene TRBJ1-2; perhaps TRBD1 as D (5 bases). Trimming pared 2 bases from V and 7 bases from J, leaving 8 bases between. The CDR3 consists of 12 residues. The CDR3 DNA is TGTGCCAGCAGTTTATGGGGGGTTGGCTACACCTTC. As protein: CASSLWGVGYTF.

Notes on this clonotype: A much bigger clone sits one base away, suggesting this may be a read error. The CDR3 sequence is CAISSRRPNFGTSGETQYF. CDR3 DNA: TGTGCCATCAGCTCCAGAAGACCTAACTTCGGGACTAGTGGAGAGACCCAGTACTTC. This chain links TRBV11-2 with TRBJ2-5, with TRBD2 identical over 8 bases. The CDR3 is 19 residues long. Per germline, CDR1 SGHAT and CDR2 FQNNGV.

This chain links TRBV4-1 with TRBJ2-7; 11 positions match TRBD2. The CDR3 totals 21 residues. Germline CDR1 reads MGHRA; CDR2 reads YSYEKL. V lost 4 bases and J lost 4; bases outside the gene matches: 24. CDR3 in amino acids: CASSPAPPTSGNGRTGYEQYF. The CDR3 nucleotides are TGCGCCAGCAGCCCAGCCCCACCGACTAGCGGGAACGGTCGTACCGGGTACGAGCAGTACTTC.

This clonotype was recorded at least ten times. The chain has TRBV20-1 and TRBJ1-4; possibly TRBD1 for D (5 bases). Trimming pared 3 bases from V and 6 bases from J, leaving 14 bases between. Germline CDR1 is DFQATT and CDR2 is SNEGSKA (reference sequence). This CDR3 is 14 amino acids long. CDR3 bases: TGCAGTGCTAGCCGATCGGACAATGATGAAAAACTGTTTTTT. Translated, it gives CSASRSDNDEKLFF.

This clonotype ranks as medium-sized. The chain employs TRBV11-3 and TRBJ2-7; 7 nucleotides match TRBD1. The J segment lost 2 bases and the V segment lost 5 bases, leaving 3 bases of the junction unmatched. Per the germline V gene, CDR1 is SGHNT and CDR2 is YENEEA. This CDR3 region has 13 residues. CDR3 sequence: CASSRQGAYEQYF. DNA for the CDR3: TGTGCCAGCAGCCGACAGGGTGCCTACGAGCAGTACTTC.

The chain couples TRBV24-1 to TRBJ2-5; 9 nucleotides line up with TRBD2. Trimming removed 5 bases from V and 5 bases from J; junction bases left unmatched: 11. The CDR3 contains 16 residues. Germline assignment: CDR1 KGHDR and CDR2 SFDVKD. The CDR3 nucleotides are TGTGCCACCAGTGGGATAGCGGGAGATATGGGGGAGACCCAGTACTTC. Its translation: CATSGIAGDMGETQYF.